What follows are 31 T cell receptor beta chains derived from one specimen sequenced in a study of T cell changes during pregnancy in multiple sclerosis. TCRdb's copy holds only in-frame clones and misses some; the assay was immunoSEQ multiplex PCR. Of 45,000 to 55,000 clones in the sample, approximately 94% were seen once. Specimen: CD8+ T cells from peripheral blood mononuclear cells, collected before pregnancy. Source of these receptors: a female donor with multiple sclerosis, enrolled in a pregnancy study.

The chain links TRBV5-1 to TRBJ2-7; D not certain. This CDR3 is built from 15 residues. The V end lost 4 bases, the J end lost 4 bases, and 18 bases lay between the germline ends. Looked up from germline, CDR1 is SGHRS and CDR2 is YFSETQ. The CDR3 is CASSRSSDGKYEQYF. CDR3 DNA sequence: TGCGCCAGCAGCCGGAGTTCCGACGGAAAATACGAGCAGTACTTC.

The chain joins TRBV27 to TRBJ2-2; 9 bases align to TRBD2. With V trimmed by 8 bases and J by 4 bases, 8 bases remained unmatched. The germline V gene has CDR1 MNHEY and CDR2 SMNVEV (reference sequence). The CDR3 runs to 15 residues. CDR3 amino acids: CASAMTSGFTGELFF. The CDR3 nucleotides are TGTGCCAGCGCAATGACTAGCGGCTTCACCGGGGAGCTGTTTTTT.

This clone has only a few counts. V is TRBV30 and J is TRBJ2-1; 7 nucleotides align to TRBD2. The V segment lost 1 base and the J segment 5 bases; nucleotides outside the gene matches: 8. The germline V gene has CDR1 GTSNPN and CDR2 SVGIG (reference sequence). The length of the CDR3 is 15 residues. DNA of the CDR3: TGTGCCTGGAGTGAGGAGGAGCGGGATCACAATGAGCAGTTCTTC. Translation gives CAWSEEERDHNEQFF.

V is TRBV28 and J is TRBJ2-1; 8 positions agree with TRBD1. The CDR3 runs 19 residues. Germline trimming cut 2 bases from V and 3 bases from J; bases unmatched to any gene: 15. Looked up from germline, CDR1 is MDHEN and CDR2 is SYDVKM. DNA for the CDR3: TGTGCCAGCAGTTTACCCGGACAGGGTGGTAGCGTACACTACAATGAGCAGTTCTTC. Translation: CASSLPGQGGSVHYNEQFF.

This chain links TRBV5-1 with TRBJ2-3; 9 bases are a match to TRBD2. V lost 2 bases, J lost 0 bases, and 4 bases stayed unmatched. Looked up from germline, CDR1 is SGHRS and CDR2 is YFSETQ. The CDR3 has 16 residues. This CDR3 reads CASSFAGGGSTDTQYF. The CDR3 region has the DNA TGCGCCAGCAGCTTCGCGGGAGGGGGGAGCACAGATACGCAGTATTTT.

The chain employs TRBV19 and TRBJ1-1; 10 bases map to TRBD1. Germline V gives CDR1 LNHDA, CDR2 SQIVND (reference sequence). The V and J ends lost 4 bases and 6 bases, in that order; junction bases with no gene match: 8. The CDR3 is 15 amino acids. In nucleotides, the CDR3 is TGTGCCAGTAGTACACCGGGACAGGGGAGGGCTGAAGCTTTCTTT. Translating it yields CASSTPGQGRAEAFF.

In this sample, this clone turned up once. This chain uses TRBV6-1 with TRBJ2-7; tentatively, D is TRBD2 (6 bases). V gave up 1 base and J gave up 4 bases, with 14 bases separating them. This CDR3 comprises 15 residues. The germline gives CDR1 MNHNS, CDR2 SASEGT. CDR3 in amino acids: CASSEGTGATYEQYF. The CDR3 coding sequence is TGTGCCAGCAGTGAAGGGACGGGAGCTACTTACGAGCAGTACTTC.

The chain links TRBV11-3 to TRBJ2-3, with 8 positions matching TRBD1. The CDR3 is 17 amino acids. V shed 2 bases, J shed 1 base, and the junction held 8 bases outside the gene matches. The germline CDR1 and CDR2 sequences are SGHNT and YENEEA. CDR3 sequence (DNA): TGTGCCAGCAGCTTAAGATTCAGGGGGCGCGGCACAGATACGCAGTATTTT. Protein product: CASSLRFRGRGTDTQYF.

CDR3 region: CASSVGQSYEQYF. The CDR3 coding sequence is TGTGCCAGTAGTGTAGGACAGTCCTACGAGCAGTACTTC. J is TRBJ2-7 and V is TRBV19; possibly TRBD1 for D (6 bases). The CDR3 totals 13 residues. Deletions cut 5 bases from V and 1 base from J, with 9 bases between. Per the germline V gene, CDR1 is LNHDA and CDR2 is SQIVND (reference sequence).

V and J are TRBV7-6 and TRBJ2-3; weak D call: TRBD2 (6 bases). This CDR3 has 17 residues. V was trimmed by 8 bases and J by 0 bases, leaving 21 bases between them. From germline, CDR1 is SGHVS and CDR2 FNYEAQ. Here the CDR3 reads CASATRPAGLSTDTQYF. The DNA for the CDR3 is TGTGCCAGCGCCACTAGGCCGGCGGGACTTAGCACAGATACGCAGTATTTT.

This clone was found once. V is TRBV9 and J is TRBJ2-7; 7 bases are shared with TRBD2. J gave up 0 bases and V 0 bases, and 0 bases lay outside the gene matches. Per the germline V gene, CDR1 is SGDLS and CDR2 is YYNGEE. This CDR3 contains 14 residues. The CDR3 protein is CASSVGGSSYEQYF. Here the CDR3 DNA reads TGTGCCAGCAGCGTAGGCGGGAGCTCCTACGAGCAGTACTTC.

V and J are TRBV5-1 and TRBJ1-1; D remains ambiguous. Germline CDR1 reads SGHRS; CDR2 reads YFSETQ. CDR3 length: 13 amino acids. Trimming took off 4 bases at V and 0 bases at J, with 7 bases between the two ends. CDR3 nucleotides: TGCGCCAGCAGCCAAACAGTGAACACTGAAGCTTTCTTT. This codes for CASSQTVNTEAFF.

The chain couples TRBV7-9 to TRBJ1-3; D may be TRBD1 (6 bases). Trimming pared 5 bases from V and 2 bases from J, leaving 16 bases between. Germline V CDR1 and CDR2: SEHNR, FQNEAQ (reference sequence). This CDR3 is 16 amino acids long. The CDR3 spells CASSAGTLTTGNTIYF. In DNA form, the CDR3 reads TGTGCCAGCAGCGCCGGGACACTTACCACTGGAAACACCATATATTTT. Full variable domain (rest looked up from reference TRBV7-9 and TRBJ1-3): DTGVSQNPRHKITKRGQNVTFRCDPISEHNRLYWYRQTLGQGPEFLTYFQNEAQLEKSRLLSDRFSAERPKGSFSTLEIQRTEQGDSAMYLCASSAGTLTTGNTIYFGEGSWLTVV.

The chain employs TRBV5-8 and TRBJ1-2, with no clear D. Germline CDR1 SGHTS, CDR2 YDEGEE. The CDR3 loop spans 10 amino acids. V was shortened by 4 bases and J by 9 bases, with 7 bases between the two germline ends. CDR3 sequence (DNA): TGTGCCAGCAGCAAGCATCGCTACACCTTC. Protein sequence: CASSKHRYTF.

The chain combines TRBV7-9 with TRBJ2-3; D may be TRBD2 (6 bases). Germline V lookup: CDR1 SEHNR, CDR2 FQNEAQ (reference sequence). V was trimmed by 5 bases and J by 10 bases, leaving 13 bases between them. The CDR3 totals 12 residues. In DNA form, the CDR3 reads TGTGCCAGCAGCCTGACCGGGGAGGCGCAGTATTTT. This encodes CASSLTGEAQYF.

The rearrangement joins TRBV19 to TRBJ2-1; 8 nucleotides line up with TRBD2. The trim removed 3 bases at V and 0 bases at J, leaving 1 base unmatched. Germline-derived CDR1 and CDR2 are LNHDA and SQIVND (reference sequence). This CDR3 has 15 amino acids. The CDR3 loop reads CASSIGGGSYNEQFF. As DNA, the CDR3 is TGTGCCAGTAGTATCGGGGGGGGCTCCTACAATGAGCAGTTCTTC. Full variable domain (remainder filled in from reference TRBV19 and TRBJ2-1): DGGITQSPKYLFRKEGQNVTLSCEQNLNHDAMYWYRQDPGQGLRLIYYSQIVNDFQKGDIAEGYSVSREKKESFPLTVTSAQKNPTAFYLCASSIGGGSYNEQFFGPGTRLTVL.

The CDR3 is CASSLVGRNTGELFF. The CDR3, as DNA: TGTGCCAGCAGCTTAGTGGGGAGGAACACCGGGGAGCTGTTTTTT. The chain has TRBV7-9 and TRBJ2-2, with TRBD2 as a possible D gene (5 bases). The ends were cut back, 1 base at V and 1 base at J, with 7 bases in the middle. Germline CDR1 reads SEHNR; CDR2 reads FQNEAQ (reference sequence). This CDR3 is built from 15 residues. Full variable domain (remainder filled in from reference TRBV7-9 and TRBJ2-2): DTGVSQNPRHKITKRGQNVTFRCDPISEHNRLYWYRQTLGQGPEFLTYFQNEAQLEKSRLLSDRFSAERPKGSFSTLEIQRTEQGDSAMYLCASSLVGRNTGELFFGEGSRLTVL.

In DNA, the CDR3 is TGCGCCAGCAGCTTGGAACAGGCCGAAGAGACCCAGTACTTC. It yields the protein CASSLEQAEETQYF. The chain has TRBV5-1 and TRBJ2-5; D is perhaps TRBD1 (5 bases). This CDR3 comprises 14 residues. Germline CDR1 and CDR2: SGHRS and YFSETQ. V lost 0 bases to trimming and J lost 3 bases, with 9 bases between them.

The V call is TRBV28, the J call TRBJ2-7; 7 nucleotides agree with TRBD1. From germline, CDR1 is MDHEN and CDR2 SYDVKM. The CDR3 consists of 15 residues. With V trimmed by 7 bases and J by 0 bases, 9 bases remained unmatched. The CDR3 loop is CASNSGQARSYEQYF. CDR3 nucleotide sequence: TGTGCCAGCAATTCAGGACAGGCACGCTCCTACGAGCAGTACTTC.

The chain has TRBV21-1 and TRBJ2-1; the table's D call TRBD2 went unverified against the DNA. TRBV21-1 is a pseudogene locus. CDR3 length: 14 amino acids. This CDR3 reads CASSSSGYPNEQFF. CDR3 DNA: TGTGCCAGCAGCAGTAGCGGGTACCCCAATGAGCAGTTCTTC.

The chain joins TRBV5-1 to TRBJ2-7, with 13 bases fitting TRBD2. Germline V gene sequence: CDR1 SGHRS, CDR2 YFSETQ. Losses at the gene ends were 0 bases for V and 4 bases for J; bases not matched to a gene: 4. The CDR3 runs 16 residues. CDR3 nucleotides: TGCGCCAGCAGCTTGGGGACTAGCGGGAGAAGGTACGAGCAGTACTTC. Its protein is CASSLGTSGRRYEQYF.

V and J are TRBV27 and TRBJ1-5, with D unclear. This CDR3 region has 13 residues. CDR1 and CDR2 (germline): MNHEY, SMNVEV (reference sequence). V was trimmed by 3 bases and J by 6 bases, leaving 9 bases between them. The CDR3 spells CASSLSVGQPQHF. The CDR3 DNA reads TGTGCCAGCAGTTTGAGCGTTGGTCAGCCCCAGCATTTT.

J is TRBJ2-1 and V is TRBV7-9; 9 bases map to TRBD2. Losses at the gene ends were 0 bases for V and 7 bases for J; bases not matched to a gene: 4. This CDR3 is 15 amino acids long. Germline CDR1 is SEHNR and CDR2 is FQNEAQ (reference sequence). The CDR3 bases are TGTGCCAGCAGCTTAGCGCAAGGACTAGCGAATGAGCAGTTCTTC. Encoded protein: CASSLAQGLANEQFF.

V and J are TRBV4-1 and TRBJ2-3; 8 bases map to TRBD2. The V gene end was trimmed by 1 base and the J gene end by 0 bases; junction bases not matched to a gene: 0. The CDR3 is made up of 15 amino acids. Germline V gene data show CDR1 as MGHRA and CDR2 as YSYEKL. Here the CDR3 DNA reads TGCGCCAGCAGCCAAGCTAGCGGGAGCACAGATACGCAGTATTTT. Residues: CASSQASGSTDTQYF.

V and J are TRBV19 and TRBJ2-1; D gene uncertain. V was shortened by 10 bases and J by 3 bases, with 10 bases between the two germline ends. Germline V gene data show CDR1 as LNHDA and CDR2 as SQIVND (reference sequence). The CDR3 is 12 residues long. CDR3: CATAADYNEQFF. The CDR3, as DNA: TGTGCCACCGCCGCAGACTACAATGAGCAGTTCTTC.

The chain uses TRBV13 and TRBJ2-5; TRBD2 matches at 9 bases. Trimming removed 5 bases from V and 5 bases from J; junction bases left unmatched: 15. This CDR3 region has 17 residues. The germline gives CDR1 PRHDT, CDR2 FYEKMQ (reference sequence). DNA of the CDR3: TGTGCCAGCAGCGTCACCGGGACTAGCCCTGCTGGGGAGACCCAGTACTTC. Protein: CASSVTGTSPAGETQYF.

The rearrangement uses TRBV29-1 and TRBJ2-7; D possibly corresponds to TRBD2 (6 bases). V lost 3 bases to trimming and J lost 3 bases, with 9 bases between them. The CDR3 sequence is 12 residues long. The germline V gene encodes CDR1 SQVTM and CDR2 ANQGSEA. CDR3 sequence (DNA): TGCAGCGTTGAGGGACTCTACTACGAGCAGTACTTC. The encoded protein is CSVEGLYYEQYF.

The V gene is TRBV6-1, the J gene TRBJ2-7; D perhaps matches TRBD1 (6 bases). The germline CDR1 and CDR2 sequences are MNHNS and SASEGT. There are 14 residues in the CDR3. V lost 3 bases and J lost 1, with 10 bases in between. The CDR3 sequence is CASSDAGTSYEQYF. The CDR3 coding sequence is TGTGCCAGCAGTGACGCCGGGACATCCTACGAGCAGTACTTC.

The chain is built from TRBV7-2 and TRBJ2-1, with TRBD2 matching over 12 bases. The CDR3 has 15 residues. Germline V gene sequence: CDR1 SGHTA, CDR2 FQGNSA. The ends lost 6 bases at V and 3 bases at J; junction bases unmatched: 3. CDR3 bases: TGTGCCAGCAGGGAGACTAGCGGGAGCTACAATGAGCAGTTCTTC. Protein: CASRETSGSYNEQFF.

V and J are TRBV6-5 and TRBJ2-1, with D possibly TRBD2 on 5 matching bases. CDR1 MNHEY and CDR2 SVGAGI come from the germline V gene. The ends were cut back, 0 bases at V and 3 bases at J, with 12 bases in the middle. The CDR3 is 16 residues long. CDR3: CASSYSSGLYYNEQFF. The CDR3 bases are TGTGCCAGCAGTTACTCGAGTGGACTCTACTACAATGAGCAGTTCTTC.

This clone was counted a single time. The DNA for the CDR3 is TGTGCCAGCAGTCCGGGACTAGCGGGAGAGGGAACTAGCACAGATACGCAGTATTTT. Translation gives CASSPGLAGEGTSTDTQYF. The chain combines TRBV27 with TRBJ2-3; the match to TRBD2 covers 14 bases. The CDR3 spans 19 residues. Germline trimming cut 5 bases from V and 0 bases from J; bases unmatched to any gene: 10. Looked up from germline, CDR1 is MNHEY and CDR2 is SMNVEV (reference sequence).